The entry below describes one T cell receptor beta chain. Its target is not known. The CDR3 length is 17 residues. Germline loops: CDR1 MDHEN, CDR2 SYDVKM. Trimming cost V 1 base and J 1 base; bases outside gene matches: 8. These data originate in a study of cytomegalovirus exposure and HLA in healthy donors. Background on the study: Both the 95 to 150 validation repertoires and the roughly 640 first-cohort repertoires used the same platform, as reported by a later analysis.

Study findings and constraints: Most TCR sequences were uncommon, yet certain public TCRs appeared in many donors. The classifier reportedly diagnosed cytomegalovirus status with high specificity and sensitivity.

TCRdb keeps only in-frame clones here, not all; method: immunoSEQ multiplex PCR. This sample carries fewer than 300,000 clones, 88% of them seen once, and the ten largest clones take approximately 0.94%. The sequencing sample was made of PBMCs. The receptor comes from a woman aged 18-29 years in good health and CMV-seronegative. This chain joins TRBV28 and TRBJ2-7, with 9 bases matching TRBD2. The CDR3 coding sequence is TGTGCCAGCAGTTTATCCCAGGGGAGCGGGGGGTCCTACGAGCAGTACTTC. Translating it yields CASSLSQGSGGSYEQYF. The entire variable domain, with the rest obtained from reference TRBV28 and TRBJ2-7, is as follows: DVKVTQSSRYLVKRTGEKVFLECVQDMDHENMFWYRQDPGLGLRLIYFSYDVKMKEKGDIPEGYSVSREKKERFSLILESASTNQTSMYLCASSLSQGSGGSYEQYFGPGTRLTVT.